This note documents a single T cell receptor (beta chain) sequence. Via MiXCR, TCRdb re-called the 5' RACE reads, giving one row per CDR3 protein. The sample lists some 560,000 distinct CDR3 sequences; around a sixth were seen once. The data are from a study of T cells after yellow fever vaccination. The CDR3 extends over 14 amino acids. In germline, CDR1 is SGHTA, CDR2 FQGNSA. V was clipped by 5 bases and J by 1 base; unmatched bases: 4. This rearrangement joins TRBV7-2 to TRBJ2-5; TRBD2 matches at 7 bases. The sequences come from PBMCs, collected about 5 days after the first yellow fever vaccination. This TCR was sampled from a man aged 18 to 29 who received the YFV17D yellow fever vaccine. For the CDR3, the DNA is TGTGCCAGCAGCCTCTGGACTAGCCAAGAGACCCAGTACTTC. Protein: CASSLWTSQETQYF.